This T cell receptor (beta chain) came from a study of neurological immune-mediated disorders. The study's findings and limits: Patients with HTLV-1-associated myelopathy showed the most TCR clonal expansion. Those with multiple sclerosis showed the least, falling below healthy controls.

Germline V gives CDR1 MNHEY, CDR2 SVGEGT. The V end lost 4 bases, the J end lost 6 bases, and 3 bases lay between the germline ends. CDR3 size: 11 residues. Synthesis of cDNA was performed by 5'RACE using 10-nucleotide random UMIs. In TCRdb, the 5' RACE reads were re-called with MiXCR into one record per CDR3 protein. The profile covers over 55,000 distinct CDR3 sequences, with more than 8% appearing a single time and under 15% taken by the ten largest. This clonotype was counted ten times or more. The antigen is unknown. The time point here: longitudinal time-point 2. The sequence was obtained from a man aged 25-45 years in good health. This chain joins TRBV6-2 or TRBV6-3 and TRBJ2-2; D is unclear. The sample taken for sequencing was PBMCs. DNA of the CDR3: TGTGCCAGCAGTTCCCCCGGGGAGCTGTTTTTT. Its protein is CASSSPGELFF.